This TCR beta chain emerged from a study of blood T cell repertoires in COVID-19. As for the study in general: Samples taken during acute and convalescent COVID-19 were collected in the United States, Italy and Spain. T cells, B-cell-depleted T cells, or PBMCs provided the cDNA or gDNA that served as material.

The CDR3 covers 14 residues. Germline V gives CDR1 LGHDT, CDR2 YNNKEL (reference sequence). Trimming removed 3 bases at V and 3 bases at J, with 9 bases between. Source study methods: Reference gene primers were amplified, and this amplification served to estimate nucleated cell counts. The method was immunoSEQ multiplex PCR; TCRdb's version includes in-frame clones alone and lacks a portion of them. V, J and clone size are taken as reported in that table, and D and trimming were inferred from the DNA itself. The profile shows around 98,000 clones, more than 60% of them singletons. The sample was peripheral blood. The source of this sequence is a man aged 65 to 85 with acute or convalescent COVID-19. This chain joins TRBV3-1 (or the pseudogene TRBV3-2) and TRBJ2-4, with D perhaps matching TRBD1 (5 bases). This chain's CDR3 is CASSQAGLKNIQYF. CDR3 sequence (DNA): TGTGCCAGCAGCCAGGCAGGGCTCAAAAACATTCAGTACTTC.